The T cell receptor beta chain described here comes from a study of CD8 T cells in ankylosing spondylitis. Using its own MiXCR run on the 5' RACE reads, TCRdb lists one record per CDR3 protein. The sample has fewer than 750,000 distinct CDR3 sequences, around 17% seen once. V was trimmed by 3 bases and J by 4 bases, leaving 8 bases between them. The germline V gene encodes CDR1 DFQATT and CDR2 SNEGSKA (reference sequence). The CDR3 is made up of 12 amino acids. The study's findings and limits: What seemed typical of ankylosing spondylitis blood was a TCR beta motif built from several highly homologous variants. Disease-linked clones displayed a CD8+ phenotype and appeared relatively rarely in peripheral blood. Clones tied to disease were said to be significantly enriched in matched ankylosing spondylitis synovial fluid.

This clonotype appeared many times. What it recognizes is unknown. This chain connects TRBV20-1 to TRBJ2-3; D tentatively fits TRBD1 or TRBD2 (5 bases each). The TCR sequence derives from a male donor with ankylosing spondylitis. The sample comprised blood, either unsorted or a sorted T cell fraction (not recorded which). Here the CDR3 DNA reads TGCAGTGCTAGTCGGGGCTCAGATACGCAGTATTTT. Translation gives CSASRGSDTQYF.